This T cell receptor beta chain stems from a study of beta chain features in type 1 diabetes. The study's findings and limits: Type 1 diabetes patients showed a moderate but significant shortening of TCRB CDR3s in all four CD4+ subsets.

This CDR3 has 13 amino acids. Germline V gene data show CDR1 as SGHTA and CDR2 as FQGNSA. Deletions cut 5 bases from V and 4 bases from J, with 11 bases between. Comment on this clone: Its antigen is undetermined.

Of the isolated RNA, all was reverse transcribed, and so the sequenced material was expressed TCRB transcripts. Produced via immunoSEQ multiplex PCR; TCRdb's table is partial and in-frame only. The sample records about 150,000 clones, 10% to 15% being singletons. The chain is built from TRBV7-2 and TRBJ1-2; D call uncertain. Input material: central memory CD4+ T cells from blood. This clonotype originated in a man between 18 and 35 years old with type 1 diabetes. The CDR3 DNA is TGTGCCAGCAGCCTTAGAAACGCCTATGGCTACACCTTC. Its translation: CASSLRNAYGYTF.